This T cell receptor beta chain stems from a study of T-cell reconstitution after alpha-beta-depleted transplantation in children (TCRdb year 2016). With respect to the entire study: Using TCR repertoire profiling, the study quantitatively followed how T-cell immune reconstitution unfolded in children after TCRalphabeta/CD19-depleted allogeneic hematopoietic cell transplantation.

The junction carries 12 bases between V and J, which are trimmed by 6 bases and 4 bases respectively. According to the germline V gene, CDR1 reads MGHDK and CDR2 reads SYGVNS. The CDR3 contains 13 residues, cysteine and phenylalanine counted. CDR3 DNA is the only sequence kept; it has 39 bases, read in frame from the first base. Preparation of the library involved PCR. Instrument on record: Illumina HiSeq 2500. TCR library preparation used molecular barcoding, with unique molecular identifiers applied to normalize quantification of the TCRbeta repertoire. TCRdb passed the public sequencing reads through fastp at Q25 and MiXCR, retaining productive beta sequences. Rows are unified per CDR3 protein, each entry keeping the most common DNA and genes. Across this sample there are fewer than 130,000 distinct CDR3 sequences, with around 10% seen only once. Jointly, the top ten make up less than 10% of the sample.

Comments on this clonotype: This receptor's antigen is unknown. No much larger clonotype is one base removed from it; base qualities were not supplied.

The rearrangement joined TRBV25-1 to TRBJ1-2; a weak D assignment points to TRBD1 (6 bases agree). Source: PBMCs from the stem cell graft donor, taken from the stem cell graft. The TCR comes from a human donor who donated a stem cell graft to a child with acute lymphoblastic leukemia. Here the CDR3 is given as CASRQTGSYGYTF. The DNA is as follows: TGTGCCAGCAGACAAACAGGGTCCTATGGCTACACCTTC.